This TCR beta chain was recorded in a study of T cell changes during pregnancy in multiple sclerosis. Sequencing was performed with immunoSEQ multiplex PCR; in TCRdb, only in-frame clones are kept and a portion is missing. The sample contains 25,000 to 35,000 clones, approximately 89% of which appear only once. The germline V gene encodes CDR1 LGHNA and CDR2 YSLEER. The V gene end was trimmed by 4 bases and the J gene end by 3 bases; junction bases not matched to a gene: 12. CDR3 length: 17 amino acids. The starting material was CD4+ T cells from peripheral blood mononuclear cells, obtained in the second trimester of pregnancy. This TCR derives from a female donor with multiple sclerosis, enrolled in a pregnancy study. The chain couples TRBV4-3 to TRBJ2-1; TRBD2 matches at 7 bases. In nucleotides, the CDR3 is TGCGCCAGCAGCCCCACCCAGAGGGGAGGGTTCTACAATGAGCAGTTCTTC. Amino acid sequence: CASSPTQRGGFYNEQFF.